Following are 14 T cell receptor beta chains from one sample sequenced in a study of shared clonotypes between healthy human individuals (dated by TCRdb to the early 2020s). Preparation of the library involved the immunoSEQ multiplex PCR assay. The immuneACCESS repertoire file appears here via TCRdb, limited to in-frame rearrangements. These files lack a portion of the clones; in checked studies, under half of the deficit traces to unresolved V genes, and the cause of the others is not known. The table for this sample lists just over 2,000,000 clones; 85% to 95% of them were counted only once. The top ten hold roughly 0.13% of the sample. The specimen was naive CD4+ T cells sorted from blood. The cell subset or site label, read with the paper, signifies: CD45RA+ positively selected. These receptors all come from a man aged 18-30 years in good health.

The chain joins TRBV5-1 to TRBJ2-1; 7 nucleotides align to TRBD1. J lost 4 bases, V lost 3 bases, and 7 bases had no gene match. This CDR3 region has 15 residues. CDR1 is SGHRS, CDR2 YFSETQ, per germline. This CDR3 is CASSSQAGGYNEQFF. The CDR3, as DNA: TGCGCCAGCAGCTCCCAGGCAGGGGGTTACAATGAGCAGTTCTTC.

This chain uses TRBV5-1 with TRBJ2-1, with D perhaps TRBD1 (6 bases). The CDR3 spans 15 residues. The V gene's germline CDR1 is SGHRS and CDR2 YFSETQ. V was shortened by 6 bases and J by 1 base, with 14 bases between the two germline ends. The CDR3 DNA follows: TGCGCCAGCAACAGAGACGGACAGTCCTACAATGAGCAGTTCTTC. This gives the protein CASNRDGQSYNEQFF.

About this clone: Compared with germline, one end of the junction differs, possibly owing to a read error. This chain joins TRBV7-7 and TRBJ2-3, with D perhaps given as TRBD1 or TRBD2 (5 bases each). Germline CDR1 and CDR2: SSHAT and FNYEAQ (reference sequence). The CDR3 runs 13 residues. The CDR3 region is CASSLLGADTQYF. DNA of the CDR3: TGTGCTAGCAGCCTATTGGGGGCAGATACGCAGTATTTT.

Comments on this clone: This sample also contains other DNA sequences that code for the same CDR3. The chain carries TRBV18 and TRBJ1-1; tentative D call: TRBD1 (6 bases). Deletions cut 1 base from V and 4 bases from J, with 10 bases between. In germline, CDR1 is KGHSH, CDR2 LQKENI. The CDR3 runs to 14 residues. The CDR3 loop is CASSPLTGFTEAFF. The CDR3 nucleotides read TGTGCCAGCTCACCACTTACAGGGTTCACTGAAGCTTTCTTT.

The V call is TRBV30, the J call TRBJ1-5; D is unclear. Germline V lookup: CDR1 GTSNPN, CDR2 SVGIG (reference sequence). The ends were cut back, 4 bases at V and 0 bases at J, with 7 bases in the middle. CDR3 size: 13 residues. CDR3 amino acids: CAWTPNSNQPQHF. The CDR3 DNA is TGTGCCTGGACCCCCAATAGCAATCAGCCCCAGCATTTT. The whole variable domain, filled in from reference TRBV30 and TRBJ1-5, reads SQTIHQWPATLVQPVGSPLSLECTVEGTSNPNLYWYRQAAGRGLQLLFYSVGIGQISSEVPQNLSASRPQDRQFILSSKKLLLSDSGFYLCAWTPNSNQPQHFGDGTRLSIL.

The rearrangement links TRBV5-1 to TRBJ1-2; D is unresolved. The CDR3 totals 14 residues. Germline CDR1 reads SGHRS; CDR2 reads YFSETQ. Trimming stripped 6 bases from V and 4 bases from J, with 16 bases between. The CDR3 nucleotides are TGCGCCAGCACCTCGGACGGCAGTTCCTATGGCTACACCTTC. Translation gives CASTSDGSSYGYTF.

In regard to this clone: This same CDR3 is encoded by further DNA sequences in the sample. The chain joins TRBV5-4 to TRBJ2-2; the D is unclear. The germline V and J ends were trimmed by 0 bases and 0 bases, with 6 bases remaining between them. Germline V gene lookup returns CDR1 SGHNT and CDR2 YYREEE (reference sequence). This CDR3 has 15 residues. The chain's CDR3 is CASSLGSSNTGELFF. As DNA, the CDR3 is TGTGCCAGCAGCTTGGGAAGCTCGAACACCGGGGAGCTGTTTTTT.

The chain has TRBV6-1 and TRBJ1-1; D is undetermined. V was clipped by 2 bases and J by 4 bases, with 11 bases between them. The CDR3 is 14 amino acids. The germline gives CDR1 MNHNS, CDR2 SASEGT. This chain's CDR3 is CASSEKWGGTEAFF. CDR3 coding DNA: TGTGCCAGCAGTGAAAAATGGGGTGGCACTGAAGCTTTCTTT.

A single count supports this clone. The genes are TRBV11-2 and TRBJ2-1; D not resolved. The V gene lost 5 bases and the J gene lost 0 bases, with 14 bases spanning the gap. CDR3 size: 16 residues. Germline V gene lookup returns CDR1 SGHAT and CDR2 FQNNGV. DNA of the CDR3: TGTGCCAGCAGCCCGAAAGTCCTCCGCTCCTACAATGAGCAGTTCTTC. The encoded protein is CASSPKVLRSYNEQFF.

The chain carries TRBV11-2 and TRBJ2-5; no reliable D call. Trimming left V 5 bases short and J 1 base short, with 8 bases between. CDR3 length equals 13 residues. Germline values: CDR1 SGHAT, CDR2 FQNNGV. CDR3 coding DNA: TGTGCCAGCAGCGATTACTTCCAAGAGACCCAGTACTTC. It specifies CASSDYFQETQYF.

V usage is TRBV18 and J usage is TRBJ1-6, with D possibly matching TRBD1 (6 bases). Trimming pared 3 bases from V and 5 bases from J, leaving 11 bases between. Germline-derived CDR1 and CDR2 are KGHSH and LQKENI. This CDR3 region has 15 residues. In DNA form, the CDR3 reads TGTGCCAGCTCACCGAGGACAGAGGATAATTCACCCCTCCACTTT. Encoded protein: CASSPRTEDNSPLHF.

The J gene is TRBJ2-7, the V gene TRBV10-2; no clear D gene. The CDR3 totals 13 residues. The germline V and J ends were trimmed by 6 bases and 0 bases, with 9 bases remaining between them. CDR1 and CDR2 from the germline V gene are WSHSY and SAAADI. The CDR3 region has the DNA TGCGCCAGCAGAGAAGGGAACTCCTACGAGCAGTACTTC. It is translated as CASREGNSYEQYF.

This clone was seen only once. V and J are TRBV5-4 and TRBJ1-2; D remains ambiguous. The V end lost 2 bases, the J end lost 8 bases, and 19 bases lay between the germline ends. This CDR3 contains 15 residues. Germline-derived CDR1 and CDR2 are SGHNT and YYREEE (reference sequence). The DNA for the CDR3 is TGTGCCAGCAGCTTTGTACGGTCTCTTCTTGGGGGCTACACCTTC. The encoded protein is CASSFVRSLLGGYTF. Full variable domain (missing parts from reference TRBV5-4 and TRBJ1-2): ETGVTQSPTHLIKTRGQQVTLRCSSQSGHNTVSWYQQALGQGPQFIFQYYREEENGRGNFPPRFSGLQFPNYSSELNVNALELDDSALYLCASSFVRSLLGGYTFGSGTRLTVV.

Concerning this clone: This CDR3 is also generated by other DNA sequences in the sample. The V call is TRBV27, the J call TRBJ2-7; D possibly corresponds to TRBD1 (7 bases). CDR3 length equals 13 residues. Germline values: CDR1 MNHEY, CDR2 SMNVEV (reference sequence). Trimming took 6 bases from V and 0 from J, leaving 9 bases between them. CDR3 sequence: CASRRDSSYEQYF. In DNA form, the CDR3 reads TGTGCCAGCAGGCGGGACAGCTCCTACGAGCAGTACTTC.